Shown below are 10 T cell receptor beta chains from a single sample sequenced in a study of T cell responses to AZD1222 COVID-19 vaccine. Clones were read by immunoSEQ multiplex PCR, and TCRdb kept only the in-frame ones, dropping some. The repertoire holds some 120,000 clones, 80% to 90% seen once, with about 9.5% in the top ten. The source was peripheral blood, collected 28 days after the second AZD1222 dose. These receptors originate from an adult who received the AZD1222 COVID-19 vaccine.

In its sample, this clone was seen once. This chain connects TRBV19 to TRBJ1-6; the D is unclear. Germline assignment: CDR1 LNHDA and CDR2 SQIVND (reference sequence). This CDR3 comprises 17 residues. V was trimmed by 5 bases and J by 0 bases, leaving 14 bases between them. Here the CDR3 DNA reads TGTGCCAGTAGTGAGGCCCTTCTGTTCTCCTATAATTCACCCCTCCACTTT. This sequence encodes CASSEALLFSYNSPLHF.

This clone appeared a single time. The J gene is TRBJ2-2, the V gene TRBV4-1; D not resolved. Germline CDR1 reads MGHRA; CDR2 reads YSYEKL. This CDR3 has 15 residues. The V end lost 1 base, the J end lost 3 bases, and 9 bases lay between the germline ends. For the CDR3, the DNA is TGCGCCAGCAGCCAAGCTACTCCTTACACCGGGGAGCTGTTTTTT. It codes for CASSQATPYTGELFF.

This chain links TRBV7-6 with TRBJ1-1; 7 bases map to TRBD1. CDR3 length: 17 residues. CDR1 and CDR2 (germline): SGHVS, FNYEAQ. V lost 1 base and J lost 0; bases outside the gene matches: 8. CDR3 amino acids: CASSLGPTGIMNTEAFF. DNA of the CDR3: TGTGCCAGCAGCTTAGGCCCGACAGGGATCATGAACACTGAAGCTTTCTTT. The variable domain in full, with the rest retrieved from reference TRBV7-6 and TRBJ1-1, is GAGVSQSPRYKVTKRGQDVALRCDPISGHVSLYWYRQALGQGPEFLTYFNYEAQQDKSGLPNDRFSAERPEGSISTLTIQRTEQRDSAMYRCASSLGPTGIMNTEAFFGQGTRLTVV.

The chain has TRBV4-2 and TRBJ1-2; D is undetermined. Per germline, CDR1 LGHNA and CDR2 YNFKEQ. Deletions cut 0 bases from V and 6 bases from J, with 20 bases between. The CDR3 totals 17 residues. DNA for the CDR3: TGTGCCAGCAGCCAAGATCCCAATTCCATGGGAGGGAATGGCTACACCTTC. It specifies CASSQDPNSMGGNGYTF.

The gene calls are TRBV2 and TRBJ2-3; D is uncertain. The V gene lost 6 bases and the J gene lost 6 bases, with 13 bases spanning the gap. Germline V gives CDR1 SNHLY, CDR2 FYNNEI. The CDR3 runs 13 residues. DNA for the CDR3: TGTGCCAGCAGGAAAGAGCCCTGGGATACGCAGTATTTT. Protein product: CASRKEPWDTQYF.

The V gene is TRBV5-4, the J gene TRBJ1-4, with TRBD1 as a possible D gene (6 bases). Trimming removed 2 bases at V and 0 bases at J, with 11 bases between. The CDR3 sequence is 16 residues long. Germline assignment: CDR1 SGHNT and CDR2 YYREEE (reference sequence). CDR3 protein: CASSFGGTSTNEKLFF. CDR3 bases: TGTGCCAGCAGCTTTGGTGGGACATCAACTAATGAAAAACTGTTTTTT.

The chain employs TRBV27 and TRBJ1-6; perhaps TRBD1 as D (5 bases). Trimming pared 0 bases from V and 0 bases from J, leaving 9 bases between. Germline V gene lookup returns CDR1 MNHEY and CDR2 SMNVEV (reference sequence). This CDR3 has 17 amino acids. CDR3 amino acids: CASSLSAGSSYNSPLHF. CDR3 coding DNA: TGTGCCAGCAGTTTATCGGCAGGGAGCTCCTATAATTCACCCCTCCACTTT.

In nucleotides, the CDR3 is TGTGCCAGCAGGGAGGGACAGGGATGGAACACTGAAGCTTTCTTT. This gives the protein CASREGQGWNTEAFF. The chain recombines TRBV6-5 with TRBJ1-1; 9 nucleotides agree with TRBD1. The CDR3 is 15 amino acids. J gave up 1 base and V 6 bases, and 6 bases lay outside the gene matches. CDR1 and CDR2 from the germline V gene are MNHEY and SVGAGI.

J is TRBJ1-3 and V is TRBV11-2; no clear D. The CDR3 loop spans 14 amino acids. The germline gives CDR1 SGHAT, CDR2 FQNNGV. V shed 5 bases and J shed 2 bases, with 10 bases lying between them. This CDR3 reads CASSTGLAGNTIYF. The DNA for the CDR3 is TGTGCCAGCAGCACTGGACTAGCTGGAAACACCATATATTTT.

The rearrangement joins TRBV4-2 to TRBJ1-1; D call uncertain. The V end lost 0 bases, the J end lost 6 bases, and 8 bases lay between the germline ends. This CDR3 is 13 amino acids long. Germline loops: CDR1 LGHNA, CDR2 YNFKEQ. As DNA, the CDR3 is TGTGCCAGCAGCCAAGATCAACAAGCTGAAGCTTTCTTT. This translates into CASSQDQQAEAFF.